The T cell receptor (beta chain) under discussion was sequenced for a study of blood T cell repertoires in COVID-19. Turning to the study itself: The origin of the acute and convalescent COVID-19 samples was the United States, Italy and Spain. T cells, B-cell-depleted T cells, or PBMCs provided the cDNA or gDNA that served as material.

Trimming removed 4 bases from V and 2 bases from J; junction bases left unmatched: 7. The CDR3 runs to 16 residues. Per the germline V gene, CDR1 is SGHRS and CDR2 is YFSETQ. Per the original methods: Amplification of reference gene primers was used by the study to estimate nucleated cell counts. Sequencing was performed with immunoSEQ multiplex PCR; in TCRdb, only in-frame clones are kept and a portion is missing. That table gives V, J and clone size, and the DNA gave D and trimming. The sample shows 200,000 to 250,000 clones, 70% to 90% of them seen only once. This chain links TRBV5-1 with TRBJ2-3; TRBD2 matches at 10 bases. The sequence was obtained from a woman under 30 who had recovered from COVID-19. Sequenced material: peripheral blood. CDR3 in amino acids: CASSTGLAEPTDTQYF. The CDR3 DNA sequence: TGCGCCAGCAGCACCGGACTAGCGGAACCCACAGATACGCAGTATTTT.